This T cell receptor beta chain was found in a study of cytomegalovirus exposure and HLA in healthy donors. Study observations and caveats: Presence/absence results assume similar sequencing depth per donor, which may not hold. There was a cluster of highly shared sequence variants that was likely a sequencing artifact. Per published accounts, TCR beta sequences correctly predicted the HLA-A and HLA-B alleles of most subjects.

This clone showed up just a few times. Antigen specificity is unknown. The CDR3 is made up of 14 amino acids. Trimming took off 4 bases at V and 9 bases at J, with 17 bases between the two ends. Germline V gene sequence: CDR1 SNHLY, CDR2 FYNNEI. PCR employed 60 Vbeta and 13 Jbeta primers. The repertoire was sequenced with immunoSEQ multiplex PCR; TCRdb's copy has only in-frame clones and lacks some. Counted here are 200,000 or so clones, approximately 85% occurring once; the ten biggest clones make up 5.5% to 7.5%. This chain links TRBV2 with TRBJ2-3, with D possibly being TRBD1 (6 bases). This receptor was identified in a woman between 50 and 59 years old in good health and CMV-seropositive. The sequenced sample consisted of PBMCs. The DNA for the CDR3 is TGTGCCAGCAGTGGGGACACCTATTCCACAACGCAGTATTTT. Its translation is CASSGDTYSTTQYF.